The 8 T cell receptor beta chains in this list originate from one sample, sequenced in a study of shared clonotypes between healthy human individuals. Repertoires were generated with immunoSEQ multiplex PCR, while TCRdb's copy carries only in-frame clones and drops some. The table includes over 850,000 clones, about 80% detected once. The sequenced material came from memory CD4+ T cells from PBMCs. As for subset: CD45RA-negative fraction. The receptors come from a man aged 18 to 29 in good health. Some clones in this sample may be carry-over from other donors' samples.

The CDR3 coding sequence is TGTGCCAGCAGTGACAGTTCAGTTTCTGGAAACACCATATATTTT. This translates into CASSDSSVSGNTIYF. The chain combines TRBV25-1 with TRBJ1-3; no reliable D call. V lost 3 bases to trimming and J lost 1 base, with 10 bases between them. Germline V CDR1 and CDR2: MGHDK, SYGVNS. The CDR3 is 15 residues long.

CDR3 sequence: CASSPPGLGRETQYF. CDR3 DNA sequence: TGTGCCAGCTCACCGCCGGGACTAGGTCGAGAGACCCAGTACTTC. The chain uses TRBV18 and TRBJ2-5; 8 bases are a match to TRBD2. In germline, CDR1 is KGHSH, CDR2 LQKENI. V lost 3 bases and J lost 4; bases outside the gene matches: 7. This CDR3 has 15 residues. The whole variable domain, filled in from reference TRBV18 and TRBJ2-5, reads NAGVMQNPRHLVRRRGQEARLRCSPMKGHSHVYWYRQLPEEGLKFMVYLQKENIIDESGMPKERFSAEFPKEGPSILRIQQVVRGDSAAYFCASSPPGLGRETQYFGPGTRLLVL.

The V gene is TRBV27, the J gene TRBJ2-5; TRBD2 agrees at 7 bases. The CDR3 loop spans 14 amino acids. The V gene's germline CDR1 is MNHEY and CDR2 SMNVEV (reference sequence). J was trimmed by 5 bases and V by 6 bases; bases with no gene match: 9. CDR3 region: CASRALAGGETQYF. The CDR3 DNA reads as TGTGCCAGCAGGGCTTTAGCGGGTGGGGAGACCCAGTACTTC.

V and J are TRBV28 and TRBJ2-5, with TRBD2 identical over 7 bases. CDR3 length equals 13 residues. V shed 5 bases and J 4 bases; nucleotides not matched to a gene: 4. Germline V gene sequence: CDR1 MDHEN, CDR2 SYDVKM. The CDR3 nucleotides are TGTGCCAGCAGTAGGGTAGCGGGAGAGACCCAGTACTTC. Translation: CASSRVAGETQYF. The variable domain in full, completed from reference TRBV28 and TRBJ2-5, reads DVKVTQSSRYLVKRTGEKVFLECVQDMDHENMFWYRQDPGLGLRLIYFSYDVKMKEKGDIPEGYSVSREKKERFSLILESASTNQTSMYLCASSRVAGETQYFGPGTRLLVL.

J is TRBJ2-2 and V is TRBV28; D unresolved. Germline V gene data show CDR1 as MDHEN and CDR2 as SYDVKM. This CDR3 is built from 15 residues. V was pared by 8 bases and J by 0 bases, with 13 bases between. The CDR3, as DNA: TGTGCCAGCCGCCCGGTTAACGCGAACACCGGGGAGCTGTTTTTT. Translation: CASRPVNANTGELFF. Complete variable domain (other parts from reference TRBV28 and TRBJ2-2): DVKVTQSSRYLVKRTGEKVFLECVQDMDHENMFWYRQDPGLGLRLIYFSYDVKMKEKGDIPEGYSVSREKKERFSLILESASTNQTSMYLCASRPVNANTGELFFGEGSRLTVL.

This chain uses TRBV6-5 with TRBJ2-7; D is uncertain. Trimming pared 5 bases from V and 1 base from J, leaving 9 bases between. The CDR3 covers 13 residues. Germline lookup yields CDR1 MNHEY and CDR2 SVGAGI. DNA for the CDR3: TGTGCCAGCAGTCCGCGGCTGTCCTACGAGCAGTACTTC. Amino acids: CASSPRLSYEQYF.

This chain uses TRBV28 with TRBJ2-2; a possible D gene is TRBD2 (5 bases). Germline CDR1 reads MDHEN; CDR2 reads SYDVKM. The CDR3 contains 14 residues. V was pared by 10 bases and J by 5 bases, with 17 bases between. CDR3 sequence reads: CAIPKVWETGELFF. CDR3 DNA: TGTGCCATTCCGAAGGTGTGGGAGACCGGGGAGCTGTTTTTT.

The chain links TRBV13 to TRBJ2-1; D is unclear. There are 14 residues in the CDR3. The V gene lost 4 bases and the J gene lost 0 bases, with 7 bases spanning the gap. Germline CDR1 PRHDT, CDR2 FYEKMQ (reference sequence). CDR3 loop: CASSSTASYNEQFF. The CDR3 DNA reads as TGTGCCAGCAGCTCTACCGCCTCCTACAATGAGCAGTTCTTC. The full variable domain, its missing parts supplied by reference TRBV13 and TRBJ2-1, is AAGVIQSPRHLIKEKRETATLKCYPIPRHDTVYWYQQGPGQDPQFLISFYEKMQSDKGSIPDRFSAQQFSDYHSELNMSSLELGDSALYFCASSSTASYNEQFFGPGTRLTVL.